This T cell receptor (beta chain) was sequenced for a study of Ad26.COV2.S vaccination and SARS-CoV-2 variants. Worth noting for this clone: The target antigen is unknown.

The method was immunoSEQ multiplex PCR; TCRdb's version includes in-frame clones alone and lacks a portion of them. The data show more than 350,000 clones, with around 90% seen just once and 9% to 15% held by the top ten. Whole-study findings and limits: Non-spike TCR breadth did not differ much between vaccine and placebo recipients.

Treatment indicated: roughly 18 received Ad26.COV2.S at low or high dose, single or two shots; about 5 received placebo; per-sample allocation not given. Day 63 following the first vaccine or placebo injection was when the samples were taken. A Boston adult aged 18-55 years was the donor. The J segment lost 0 bases and the V segment lost 5 bases, leaving 2 bases of the junction unmatched. Germline V gene sequence: CDR1 SGHNT, CDR2 YYREEE (reference sequence). The CDR3 is made up of 15 amino acids. Sequenced here: peripheral blood, sampled in a trial of Ad26.COV2.S vaccine versus placebo. This sequence originates from a person aged 18-65 years who received the Ad26.COV2.S COVID-19 vaccine or a placebo. The rearrangement joins TRBV5-4 to TRBJ2-3, with TRBD2 matching over 11 bases. DNA for the CDR3: TGTGCCAGCAGGGGACTAGCGGAAAGCACAGATACGCAGTATTTT. Translated: CASRGLAESTDTQYF.